These T cell receptor beta chains were read from a single sample in a study of Graves' ophthalmopathy and Graves' hyperthyroidism. Via MiXCR, TCRdb re-called the multiplex PCR reads, giving one row per CDR3 protein. The table has fewer than 400,000 distinct CDR3 sequences, approximately 20% seen once; the top ten hold 1.5% to 2%. Source material: peripheral blood. All receptors derive from a woman between 18 and 29 years old with Graves' ophthalmopathy. The CDR3 runs from the conserved cysteine through the conserved F or W. A D gene is named only where the DNA matches it firmly. Where a row states a size, it is once, few, many or the class of an expanded clone; other rows omit it.

CDR3 length: 18; D gene: TRBD2; clone size: many; J gene: TRBJ2-7; V gene: TRBV6-2/TRBV6-3; CDR3 DNA: TGTGCCAGCAGTTACAACCCCTCTCTCGGGACTAGAGGCTACGAGCAGTACTTC; CDR3 protein: CASSYNPSLGTRGYEQYF
CDR3 length: 15; D gene: NA; clone size: many; J gene: TRBJ2-2; V gene: TRBV6-1; CDR3 DNA: TGTGCCAGCAGTGAAGCGCGCGAGGGGACCGGGGAGCTGTTTTTT; CDR3 protein: CASSEAREGTGELFF
CDR3 length: 14; D gene: TRBD1; clone size: many; J gene: TRBJ2-5; V gene: TRBV30; CDR3 DNA: TGTGCCGGACAGGGGCTTCTCAGTGTGGAGACCCAGTACTTC; CDR3 protein: CAGQGLLSVETQYF
CDR3 length: 14; D gene: TRBD1; clone size: many; J gene: TRBJ2-7; V gene: TRBV20-1; CDR3 DNA: TGCAGTGCTAGAGACAGGGGGATCTCCTACGAGCAGTACTTC; CDR3 protein: CSARDRGISYEQYF
CDR3 length: 11; D gene: NA; clone size: many; J gene: TRBJ1-5; V gene: TRBV20-1; CDR3 DNA: TGCAGTGCTAGCAACGATCAGCCCCAGCATTTT; CDR3 protein: CSASNDQPQHF
CDR3 length: 16; D gene: NA; clone size: NA; J gene: TRBJ1-2; V gene: TRBV11-2; CDR3 DNA: TGTGCCAGCAGCCTTTCGGCACGGCCCATGAACTATGGCTACACCTTC; CDR3 protein: CASSLSARPMNYGYTF
CDR3 length: 15; D gene: TRBD1; clone size: many; J gene: TRBJ2-2; V gene: TRBV30; CDR3 DNA: TGTGCCTGGACCGGAGGACAGGGGCACACCGGGGAGCTGTTTTTT; CDR3 protein: CAWTGGQGHTGELFF
CDR3 length: 16; D gene: TRBD1; clone size: NA; J gene: TRBJ1-5; V gene: TRBV6-1; CDR3 DNA: TGTGCCAGCAGTGAAGCTGGGCCGACAGGGGGCCAGCCCCAGCATTTT; CDR3 protein: CASSEAGPTGGQPQHF
CDR3 length: 16; D gene: TRBD2; clone size: many; J gene: TRBJ2-7; V gene: TRBV20-1; CDR3 DNA: TGCAGTGCCAGGACTAGCGGGAGGGCGAGCTCCTACGAGCAGTACTTC; CDR3 protein: CSARTSGRASSYEQYF
CDR3 length: 15; D gene: NA; clone size: many; J gene: TRBJ1-1; V gene: TRBV28; CDR3 DNA: TGTGCCAGCACCCAAGATAGGGTAGGAGGCACTGAAGCTTTCTTT; CDR3 protein: CASTQDRVGGTEAFF
CDR3 length: 10; D gene: NA; clone size: many; J gene: TRBJ1-2; V gene: TRBV28; CDR3 DNA: TGTGCCAGCAGCCGCTATGGCTACACCTTC; CDR3 protein: CASSRYGYTF
CDR3 length: 18; D gene: TRBD2; clone size: NA; J gene: TRBJ2-7; V gene: TRBV12-3/TRBV12-4; CDR3 DNA: TGTGCCAGCAGTTTAGCGCTTGGCCTAGCGGGAGTCGGCTACGAGCAGTACTTC; CDR3 protein: CASSLALGLAGVGYEQYF
CDR3 length: 14; D gene: NA; clone size: many; J gene: TRBJ1-1; V gene: TRBV6-5; CDR3 DNA: TGTGCCAGCAGTTACTCGAAACTGAGCACTGAAGCTTTCTTT; CDR3 protein: CASSYSKLSTEAFF
CDR3 length: 15; D gene: TRBD1; clone size: many; J gene: TRBJ1-5; V gene: TRBV10-3; CDR3 DNA: TGTGCCATCAGTGAGAGACAGGGAAGCAATCAGCCCCAGCATTTT; CDR3 protein: CAISERQGSNQPQHF
CDR3 length: 12; D gene: NA; clone size: many; J gene: TRBJ1-5; V gene: TRBV28; CDR3 DNA: TGTGCCAGCACGCAGGGGCCTCAGCCCCAGCATTTT; CDR3 protein: CASTQGPQPQHF
CDR3 length: 14; D gene: NA; clone size: many; J gene: TRBJ1-5; V gene: TRBV2; CDR3 DNA: TGTGCCAGCAGTGACCCAGGGGAGGGTCAGCCCCAGCATTTT; CDR3 protein: CASSDPGEGQPQHF
CDR3 length: 16; D gene: NA; clone size: many; J gene: TRBJ2-5; V gene: TRBV24-1; CDR3 DNA: TGTGCCACCAGTGATTTAAGTCAGGGGATGGGGGAGACCCAGTACTTC; CDR3 protein: CATSDLSQGMGETQYF
CDR3 length: 16; D gene: NA; clone size: many; J gene: TRBJ1-2; V gene: TRBV15; CDR3 DNA: TGTGCCACCAGCAGAGTGGGGGCCCAAGCTAACTATGGCTACACCTTC; CDR3 protein: CATSRVGAQANYGYTF
CDR3 length: 13; D gene: NA; clone size: NA; J gene: TRBJ1-1; V gene: TRBV19; CDR3 DNA: TGTGCCAGTACTTGGGGAACGGCCACTGAAGCTTTCTTT; CDR3 protein: CASTWGTATEAFF
CDR3 length: 15; D gene: TRBD1; clone size: many; J gene: TRBJ2-2; V gene: TRBV11-1; CDR3 DNA: TGTGCCAGCAGCCATTCCCGGGACAGGGTACGGGAGCTGTTTTTT; CDR3 protein: CASSHSRDRVRELFF
CDR3 length: 13; D gene: NA; clone size: many; J gene: TRBJ1-5; V gene: TRBV20-1; CDR3 DNA: TGCAGTGCCACGGACAGTTCCAATCAGCCCCAGCATTTT; CDR3 protein: CSATDSSNQPQHF
CDR3 length: 15; D gene: NA; clone size: many; J gene: TRBJ1-5; V gene: TRBV5-1; CDR3 DNA: TGCGCCAGCAGCTTGGTTCCCGGACGGAATCAGCCCCAGCATTTT; CDR3 protein: CASSLVPGRNQPQHF
CDR3 length: 16; D gene: TRBD2; clone size: few; J gene: TRBJ2-3; V gene: TRBV30; CDR3 DNA: TGTGCCTGGAGTTTTAGTCGGGGACTAGGGGCAGGTACGCAGTATTTT; CDR3 protein: CAWSFSRGLGAGTQYF
CDR3 length: 16; D gene: NA; clone size: many; J gene: TRBJ2-6; V gene: TRBV11-2; CDR3 DNA: TGTGCCAGCAGCTTAGAAGGCAGCTCTGGGGCCAACGTCCTGACTTTC; CDR3 protein: CASSLEGSSGANVLTF
CDR3 length: 14; D gene: NA; clone size: many; J gene: TRBJ2-7; V gene: TRBV6-1; CDR3 DNA: TGTGCCAGCAGAAAAGCGGCCGCGTACCACGAGCAGTACTTC; CDR3 protein: CASRKAAAYHEQYF
CDR3 length: 13; D gene: TRBD1; clone size: many; J gene: TRBJ1-1; V gene: TRBV6-5; CDR3 DNA: TGTGCCAGCAGCTCCAGGGGGCTCACTGAAGCTTTCTTT; CDR3 protein: CASSSRGLTEAFF
CDR3 length: 11; D gene: NA; clone size: many; J gene: TRBJ2-7; V gene: TRBV6-1; CDR3 DNA: TGTGCCAGCAGTGAAATCTACGAGCAGTACTTC; CDR3 protein: CASSEIYEQYF
CDR3 length: 14; D gene: NA; clone size: many; J gene: TRBJ1-1; V gene: TRBV4-3; CDR3 DNA: TGCGCCAGCAGCCAAGACGCAGAGAACACTGAAGCTTTCTTT; CDR3 protein: CASSQDAENTEAFF
CDR3 length: 14; D gene: NA; clone size: many; J gene: TRBJ2-7; V gene: TRBV9; CDR3 DNA: TGTGCCAGCAGCGTAGAGGGGGGCTCCTACGAGCAGTACTTC; CDR3 protein: CASSVEGGSYEQYF
CDR3 length: 14; D gene: NA; clone size: many; J gene: TRBJ1-1; V gene: TRBV6-1; CDR3 DNA: TGTGCCAGCAGCCTCCCTTCGTCGAACACTGAAGCTTTCTTT; CDR3 protein: CASSLPSSNTEAFF
CDR3 length: 13; D gene: NA; clone size: many; J gene: TRBJ1-3; V gene: TRBV28; CDR3 DNA: TGTGCCAGCATCCCCCATGCGGGAAACACCATATATTTT; CDR3 protein: CASIPHAGNTIYF